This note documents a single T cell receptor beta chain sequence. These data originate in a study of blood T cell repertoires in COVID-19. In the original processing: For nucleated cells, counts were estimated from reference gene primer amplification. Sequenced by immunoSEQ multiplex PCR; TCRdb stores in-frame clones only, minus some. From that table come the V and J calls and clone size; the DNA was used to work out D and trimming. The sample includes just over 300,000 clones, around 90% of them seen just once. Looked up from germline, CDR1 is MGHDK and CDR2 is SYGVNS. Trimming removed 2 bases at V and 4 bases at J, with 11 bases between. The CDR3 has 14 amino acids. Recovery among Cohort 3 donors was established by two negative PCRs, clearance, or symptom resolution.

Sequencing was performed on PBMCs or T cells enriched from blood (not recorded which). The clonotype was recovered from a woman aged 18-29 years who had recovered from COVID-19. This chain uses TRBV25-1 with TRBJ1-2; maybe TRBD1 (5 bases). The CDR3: CASSETGLGYGYTF. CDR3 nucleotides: TGTGCCAGCAGTGAAACAGGTTTGGGCTATGGCTACACCTTC.